A selection of T cell receptor beta chains follows, all from one sample in a study of blood T cell repertoires in COVID-19. Measured with immunoSEQ multiplex PCR; TCRdb has only the in-frame clones, and not every one. The sample lists approximately 250,000 clones, just over 85% occurring once. Input material: peripheral blood. Receptors were obtained from a man aged 25-45 years who had recovered from COVID-19. Each CDR3 is given with its conserved first and last residue. A D gene is named only where the DNA matches it firmly. A clone size is listed for some rows: how often the clone was seen (once, few, many), or a class if it is expanded.

j_call v_call clone_size d_call cdr3_nt cdr3_aa
TRBJ1-4 TRBV6-1 once . TGTGCCAGCAGTGAAGCTACTCAGCCGGGGCGGAGGGGAAAACTGTTTTTT CASSEATQPGRRGKLFF
TRBJ1-1 TRBV6-5 . TRBD1 TGTGCCAGCAGTTACCAGGGGACAGCGAACACTGAAGCTTTCTTT CASSYQGTANTEAFF
TRBJ2-7 TRBV6-5 . . TGTGCCACCGGGGTCTCTTTCTACTACGAGCAGTACTTC CATGVSFYYEQYF
TRBJ2-2 TRBV5-4 . . TGTGCCAGCAGCCCCTTAGCCGGGGAGCTGTTTTTT CASSPLAGELFF
TRBJ1-2 TRBV6-6 . TRBD1 TGTGCCAGCAGTTACGCGACAGGGTCGGGCGGCTACACCTTC CASSYATGSGGYTF
TRBJ2-5 TRBV19 few . TGTGCCAGTAGTATCTGGGGGGGGGCCCGGGAGACCCAGTACTTC CASSIWGGARETQYF
TRBJ2-7 TRBV4-2 . TRBD2 TGTGCCAGCAGCCAGACTAGCGGGGGGTACGAGCAGTACTTC CASSQTSGGYEQYF
TRBJ1-1 TRBV4-1 . TRBD1 TGCGCCAGCAGGCAAGAGAGGGGACAGGGGAACACTGAAGCTTTCTTT CASRQERGQGNTEAFF
TRBJ1-4 TRBV5-1 . . TGCGCCAGCAGCTTGTGGGGGCCTTCAACTAATGAAAAACTGTTTTTT CASSLWGPSTNEKLFF
TRBJ1-2 TRBV29-1 . . TGCAGCGCCGCCAGGGCATATAGTAACTATGGCTACACCTTC CSAARAYSNYGYTF
TRBJ1-5 TRBV19 . TRBD1 TGTGCCAGTGGGGACAGCAATAGCAATCAGCCCCAGCATTTT CASGDSNSNQPQHF
TRBJ1-2 TRBV6-5 . TRBD1 TGTGCCAGCAGTCTCGAAGGGGGCGCCAGGGATGGCTACACCTTC CASSLEGGARDGYTF
TRBJ1-2 TRBV5-6 . TRBD1 TGTGCCAGCAAAGGAACAGGGGCGTCTAACTATGGCTACACCTTC CASKGTGASNYGYTF
TRBJ2-5 TRBV5-8 . TRBD1 TGTGCCAGCGCCCTGACAGGGGGTGAGCAAGAGACCCAGTACTTC CASALTGGEQETQYF
TRBJ1-5 TRBV3-1/TRBV3-2 . TRBD1 TGTGCCAGCAGCCAAGCCCCGGGACAGGGGGATCAGCCCCAGCATTTT CASSQAPGQGDQPQHF
TRBJ1-2 TRBV29-1 . TRBD1 TGCAGCGTTGGGGACAGGGCGAGGGTCTTGTATGGCTACACCTTC CSVGDRARVLYGYTF
TRBJ2-3 TRBV9 . TRBD1 TGTGCCAGCAGCGTAGCGGGACAGGGGGCAGATACGCAGTATTTT CASSVAGQGADTQYF
TRBJ2-7 TRBV5-1 once TRBD1 TGCGCCAGCAGCTTGAGCGACAGGGGGAACTACGAGCAGTACTTC CASSLSDRGNYEQYF
TRBJ1-2 TRBV6-6 once . TGTGCCAGCAGCTCCCAGGTCGCGGGCTACACCTTC CASSSQVAGYTF
TRBJ2-7 TRBV5-5 . TRBD1 TGTGCCAGCAGCTTGGGGACAGGCGAATCCTACGAGCAGTACTTC CASSLGTGESYEQYF
TRBJ2-2 TRBV7-9 . TRBD2 TGTGCCAGCAGCTCACCGGGGGGGTCCGGGGAGCTGTTTTTT CASSSPGGSGELFF
TRBJ2-5 TRBV19 . . TGTGCCAGTAGTTCCTCAGGATCACAGTACTTC CASSSSGSQYF
TRBJ2-7 TRBV6-1 . TRBD2 TGTGCCAGCAGTGGATATCAGGGACTAGGAGGGTACGAGCAGTACTTC CASSGYQGLGGYEQYF
TRBJ1-1 TRBV4-3 . . TGCGCCAGCAGCCTTAATATTTACACTGAAGCTTTCTTT CASSLNIYTEAFF
TRBJ1-2 TRBV7-8 . . TGTGCCAGCAGCGTTAGTGTTCTGTCGACTAACTATGGCTACACCTTC CASSVSVLSTNYGYTF
TRBJ2-1 TRBV11-2 . . TGTGCCAGCAGCTTAGGAGGCCACTACAATGAGCAGTTCTTC CASSLGGHYNEQFF
TRBJ1-1 TRBV5-1 . TRBD1 TGCGCCAGCAGCCTCCGGACAGGGAAGAGCACTGAAGCTTTCTTT CASSLRTGKSTEAFF
TRBJ1-2 TRBV20-1 . . TGCAGTGTATCGGTTAACTATGGCTACACCTTC CSVSVNYGYTF
TRBJ1-3 TRBV5-4 few . TGTGCCAGCAGCTTGTGGGCGTCTCCCGGAAACACCATATATTTT CASSLWASPGNTIYF
TRBJ2-3 TRBV7-2 . TRBD2 TGTGCCAGCAGCCGGACTAGCGGGGGCACAGATACGCAGTATTTT CASSRTSGGTDTQYF
TRBJ1-4 TRBV4-3 . TRBD1 TGCGCCAGCTCTAGGCATGATTTACGGGGACAGGGTGGTGAAAAACTGTTTTTT CASSRHDLRGQGGEKLFF
TRBJ1-4 TRBV7-6 . . TGTGCCAGCAGCACCACAGGGACCCTGAATGAAAAACTGTTTTTT CASSTTGTLNEKLFF
TRBJ2-1 TRBV19 . TRBD2 TGTCCCAGTAGTATTCGGGGCGGGGGGGCCGGTATGGATGAGCAGTTCTTC CPSSIRGGGAGMDEQFF
TRBJ1-1 TRBV19 . TRBD1 TGTGCCAGTGTCCTGACAGGGGAAGCTTTCTTT CASVLTGEAFF
TRBJ2-5 TRBV5-6 few . TGTGCCAGCAGCTTACAGGAGACCCAGTACTTC CASSLQETQYF
TRBJ2-6 TRBV27 . . TGTGCCAGCAGTCTCCCCCTCACAGGGCACCCCTACTCTGGGGCCAACGTCCTGACTTTC CASSLPLTGHPYSGANVLTF
TRBJ2-1 TRBV10-1 once TRBD2 TGCGCCAGCAGTGCTAGACTAGCGGGGGGGCCAGTGTTAACCTACAATGAGCAGTTCTTC CASSARLAGGPVLTYNEQFF
TRBJ2-7 TRBV6-2/TRBV6-3 few TRBD2 TGTGCCAGCAGTGGGACTAGCGCTATCGACGAGCAGTACTTC CASSGTSAIDEQYF
TRBJ2-7 TRBV24-1 . TRBD1 TGTGCCATCAGGGACAGTTCCTACGAGCAGTACTTC CAIRDSSYEQYF
TRBJ2-1 TRBV12-5 . TRBD2 TGTGCTAGTGGGAACGACCTAGCGGGGAATATCAATGAGCAGTTCTTC CASGNDLAGNINEQFF
TRBJ1-5 TRBV6-5 . . TGTGCCAGCAGTTACGCAACAGGGTTACAGCCCCAGCATTTT CASSYATGLQPQHF
TRBJ1-3 TRBV4-1 . TRBD1 TGCGCCAGCTCTCAGGGGGCGCTGGGGGGAAACACCATATATTTT CASSQGALGGNTIYF
TRBJ1-1 TRBV9 . . TGTGCCAGCAGCGCGTACAGGAGTAGCACTGAAGCTTTCTTT CASSAYRSSTEAFF
TRBJ1-1 TRBV7-7 few . TGTGCCAGCAGCTTAGCATGGAGCTTTTCAGGGACTGAAGCTTTCTTT CASSLAWSFSGTEAFF
TRBJ2-3 TRBV2 . TRBD1 TGTGCCAGCAGTGTGAGGGGGCGGACAGATACGCAGTATTTT CASSVRGRTDTQYF
TRBJ1-1 TRBV5-1 . . TGCGCCAGCAGCTTGGAGTTGGGGGCGGTAACTGAAGCTTTCTTT CASSLELGAVTEAFF
TRBJ2-3 TRBV9 . TRBD2 TGTGCCAGCAGCGCGTCTAGCGGGGGGTCATTCACAGATACGCAGTATTTT CASSASSGGSFTDTQYF
TRBJ2-3 TRBV11-2 . TRBD1 TGTGCCAGCAGCTTATGGACAGGGCTCACAGATACGCAGTATTTT CASSLWTGLTDTQYF